This TCR beta chain was identified in a study of OX40 agonist ivuxolimab in advanced cancers. Study information: Three patients, one with hepatocellular carcinoma and two with cutaneous melanoma, responded partially.

Looked up from germline, CDR1 is SGHAT and CDR2 is FQNNGV. The V segment lost 3 bases and the J segment 6 bases; nucleotides outside the gene matches: 10. The CDR3 extends over 15 amino acids. Data came from immunoSEQ multiplex PCR; TCRdb stores just in-frame clones and leaves some out. The sample consists of some 94,000 clones, more than 85% of them appearing once. The material was CD4+ or CD8+ T cells sorted from blood, obtained in a trial of the OX40 agonist ivuxolimab. This chain uses TRBV11-2 with TRBJ1-1; TRBD1 aligns across 7 bases. The TCR sequence derives from an adult with an advanced solid tumor such as melanoma, head and neck, liver or kidney cancer. The CDR3 protein is CASSLWGTVLSEAFF. As DNA, the CDR3 is TGTGCCAGCAGCTTGTGGGGGACAGTCCTATCTGAAGCTTTCTTT.